The 30 T cell receptor beta chains below all came from one sample that was sequenced in a study of blood T cell repertoires in COVID-19. Using immunoSEQ multiplex PCR, the repertoire was profiled, and TCRdb retains in-frame clones only, with some absent. The sample holds roughly 170,000 clones, 75% to 80% seen once. The sequencing sample was made of peripheral blood. The receptors shown here come from a woman between 65 and 79 years old with acute or convalescent COVID-19.

The chain uses TRBV30 and TRBJ1-2, with D possibly TRBD1 on 5 matching bases. The V gene's germline CDR1 is GTSNPN and CDR2 SVGIG (reference sequence). The CDR3 is 13 residues long. The ends were cut back, 3 bases at V and 3 bases at J, with 11 bases in the middle. The CDR3 DNA sequence: TGTGCCTGGAGAGAGGGGAGGGACTATGGCTACACCTTC. Amino acids: CAWREGRDYGYTF.

The rearrangement joins TRBV5-1 to TRBJ2-2, with D tentatively TRBD1 (6 bases). V gave up 5 bases and J gave up 1 base, with 6 bases separating them. The CDR3 contains 13 residues. The germline gives CDR1 SGHRS, CDR2 YFSETQ. This CDR3 is CASRTGNTGELFF. CDR3 DNA sequence: TGCGCCAGCAGGACAGGGAACACCGGGGAGCTGTTTTTT.

The chain recombines TRBV3-1 (or the pseudogene TRBV3-2) with TRBJ2-2, with no clear D. CDR1 is LGHDT and CDR2 is YNNKEL in the germline V gene (reference sequence). The CDR3 loop spans 12 amino acids. The germline V and J ends were trimmed by 2 bases and 6 bases, with 4 bases remaining between them. The DNA for the CDR3 is TGTGCCAGCAGCCAATCTTCCGGGGAGCTGTTTTTT. Its translation is CASSQSSGELFF.

V is TRBV7-9 and J is TRBJ2-5; a possible D gene is TRBD1 (6 bases). The CDR3 has 14 residues. Trimming shortened V by 2 bases and J by 3 bases, and 10 bases separated the two germline ends. From germline, CDR1 is SEHNR and CDR2 FQNEAQ (reference sequence). The CDR3 region is CASSLPTGEETQYF. In nucleotides, the CDR3 is TGTGCCAGCAGCTTACCGACAGGAGAAGAGACCCAGTACTTC. The entire variable domain, with the rest obtained from reference TRBV7-9 and TRBJ2-5, is as follows: DTGVSQNPRHKITKRGQNVTFRCDPISEHNRLYWYRQTLGQGPEFLTYFQNEAQLEKSRLLSDRFSAERPKGSFSTLEIQRTEQGDSAMYLCASSLPTGEETQYFGPGTRLLVL.

The chain uses TRBV19 and TRBJ2-1; a possible D gene is TRBD2 (11 bases). The length of the CDR3 is 23 residues. Germline CDR1 LNHDA, CDR2 SQIVND (reference sequence). With 10 bases removed from V and 0 bases from J, the gap between germline ends came to 40 bases. The CDR3 nucleotides are TGTGCCACCCCGTGGTTAGTGGACAGGGGGTGTCTGACTAGCGGGGACTCCTACAATGAGCAGTTCTTC. Its translation is CATPWLVDRGCLTSGDSYNEQFF.

The chain is built from TRBV3-1 (or the pseudogene TRBV3-2) and TRBJ1-1; D remains ambiguous. Trimming stripped 2 bases from V and 1 base from J, with 5 bases between. Germline V gene data show CDR1 as LGHDT and CDR2 as YNNKEL (reference sequence). The length of the CDR3 is 13 residues. The CDR3 loop is CASSQRQNTEAFF. The DNA for the CDR3 is TGTGCCAGCAGCCAAAGACAGAACACTGAAGCTTTCTTT.

V is TRBV12-3 or TRBV12-4 and J is TRBJ2-7, with 9 bases that match TRBD1. Trimming took 6 bases from V and 9 from J; bases not matched to a gene: 9. This CDR3 contains 13 residues. CDR3 protein: CASRTGGPGWQYF. The CDR3 bases are TGTGCCAGCAGAACAGGGGGCCCCGGGTGGCAGTACTTC.

V and J are TRBV19 and TRBJ1-2, with D possibly matching TRBD1 (5 bases). The ends were cut back, 6 bases at V and 7 bases at J, with 18 bases in the middle. Germline V gives CDR1 LNHDA, CDR2 SQIVND (reference sequence). The CDR3 contains 14 residues. CDR3 DNA sequence: TGTGCCAGTAGGGTAACAGGTGTCGGGTCTGGCTACACCTTC. It codes for CASRVTGVGSGYTF.

CDR3 region: CASSHTATPYNEQFF. CDR3 sequence (DNA): TGTGCCAGCAGCCATACAGCTACACCATACAATGAGCAGTTCTTC. The chain joins TRBV5-6 to TRBJ2-1; the D is unclear. Deletions cut 4 bases from V and 4 bases from J, with 15 bases between. This CDR3 has 15 residues. The germline gives CDR1 SGHDT, CDR2 YYEEEE.

V gene TRBV28 combines with J gene TRBJ2-7, with D perhaps TRBD2 (5 bases). The germline V and J ends were trimmed by 8 bases and 4 bases, with 15 bases remaining between them. This CDR3 has 13 amino acids. Per the germline V gene, CDR1 is MDHEN and CDR2 is SYDVKM. This CDR3 reads CASGYGMYYEQYF. CDR3 sequence (DNA): TGTGCCAGCGGGTACGGGATGTATTACGAGCAGTACTTC.

The V and J genes are TRBV7-8 and TRBJ1-5; possible D gene TRBD1, 5 bases. In germline, CDR1 is SGHVS, CDR2 FQNEAQ. The CDR3 consists of 14 residues. V was shortened by 5 bases and J by 3 bases, with 11 bases between the two germline ends. CDR3 protein: CASSQDSFNQPQHF. The CDR3 DNA sequence: TGTGCCAGCAGCCAAGACAGTTTCAATCAGCCCCAGCATTTT.

The rearrangement links TRBV10-1 to TRBJ1-2; 10 bases line up with TRBD1. The trim removed 1 base at V and 4 bases at J, leaving 18 bases unmatched. CDR3 length: 20 residues. Germline V gives CDR1 WNHNN, CDR2 SYGVQD (reference sequence). For the CDR3, the DNA is TGCGCCAGCAGTGAGTTGCCCGTCCGGTCCGGGACAGGGGATGCCTATGGCTACACCTTC. It specifies CASSELPVRSGTGDAYGYTF.

V gene TRBV15 combines with J gene TRBJ1-6; D is perhaps TRBD1 (6 bases). The CDR3 is made up of 14 amino acids. CDR1 and CDR2 from the germline V gene are LNHNV and YYDKDF (reference sequence). Trimming removed 2 bases from V and 11 bases from J, with 13 bases in between. CDR3 sequence reads: CATSRKGGQTPLHF. The CDR3 DNA reads as TGTGCCACCAGCAGAAAAGGGGGACAAACACCCCTCCACTTT.

The chain links TRBV2 to TRBJ1-1; weak D call: TRBD1 (5 bases). Per the germline V gene, CDR1 is SNHLY and CDR2 is FYNNEI. Trimming took off 7 bases at V and 6 bases at J, with 12 bases between the two ends. The CDR3 spans 12 residues. The CDR3 nucleotides read TGTGCCAGCAATCTGGGGCTCTCTGAAGCTTTCTTT. Encoded protein: CASNLGLSEAFF. The complete variable domain, with remaining parts taken from reference TRBV2 and TRBJ1-1, reads EPEVTQTPSHQVTQMGQEVILRCVPISNHLYFYWYRQILGQKVEFLVSFYNNEISEKSEIFDDQFSVERPDGSNFTLKIRSTKLEDSAMYFCASNLGLSEAFFGQGTRLTVV.

V and J are TRBV5-4 and TRBJ1-1, with 7 bases matching TRBD1. CDR1 and CDR2 from the germline V gene are SGHNT and YYREEE (reference sequence). V was clipped by 4 bases and J by 3 bases; unmatched bases: 6. The CDR3 extends over 14 amino acids. The CDR3 loop reads CASSGRQGYTEAFF. The CDR3 bases are TGTGCCAGCAGCGGGCGACAGGGATACACTGAAGCTTTCTTT.

This chain connects TRBV5-1 to TRBJ2-7, with D maybe TRBD2 (5 bases). The CDR3 runs to 14 residues. CDR1 and CDR2 from the germline V gene are SGHRS and YFSETQ. Deletions cut 2 bases from V and 6 bases from J, with 15 bases between. Here the CDR3 DNA reads TGCGCCAGCAGCTTTTTAGACTACCGGGGCGAGCAGTACTTC. This translates into CASSFLDYRGEQYF. Full variable domain (missing parts from reference TRBV5-1 and TRBJ2-7): KAGVTQTPRYLIKTRGQQVTLSCSPISGHRSVSWYQQTPGQGLQFLFEYFSETQRNKGNFPGRFSGRQFSNSRSEMNVSTLELGDSALYLCASSFLDYRGEQYFGPGTRLTVT.

V gene TRBV19 combines with J gene TRBJ2-7; D is possibly TRBD1 (5 bases). The CDR3 length is 13 residues. V was clipped by 3 bases and J by 4 bases, with 10 bases between them. Germline CDR1 reads LNHDA; CDR2 reads SQIVND (reference sequence). CDR3 sequence reads: CASSIRQHYEQYF. The CDR3 DNA reads TGTGCCAGTAGTATCAGACAGCATTACGAGCAGTACTTC.

The chain carries TRBV19 and TRBJ1-1; 7 bases are a match to TRBD1. The V gene's germline CDR1 is LNHDA and CDR2 SQIVND (reference sequence). The ends lost 9 bases at V and 5 bases at J; junction bases unmatched: 15. The CDR3 totals 15 residues. The CDR3 is CASRFSTGSRTEAFF. The CDR3 DNA reads TGTGCCAGCCGTTTTTCGACAGGGAGTAGGACTGAAGCTTTCTTT.

The chain uses TRBV7-2 and TRBJ2-1; 10 bases agree with TRBD2. Germline V gene lookup returns CDR1 SGHTA and CDR2 FQGNSA. The CDR3 length is 15 residues. J was trimmed by 4 bases and V by 3 bases; bases with no gene match: 3. CDR3 loop: CASSFTSGTYNEQFF. DNA for the CDR3: TGTGCCAGCAGCTTTACTAGCGGGACATACAATGAGCAGTTCTTC.

The chain employs TRBV7-3 and TRBJ2-2; D is perhaps TRBD2 (6 bases). The V end lost 7 bases, the J end lost 7 bases, and 19 bases lay between the germline ends. The CDR3 contains 15 residues. Germline CDR1 and CDR2: SGHTA and FQGTGA. The CDR3, as DNA: TGTGCCAGCAAGGTCGGGAGTTCCCTGGGCGGGGAGCTGTTTTTT. It encodes CASKVGSSLGGELFF.

The V and J genes are TRBV27 and TRBJ2-7; 11 bases align to TRBD2. The ends lost 5 bases at V and 3 bases at J; junction bases unmatched: 6. CDR3 length: 15 residues. Germline V gene data show CDR1 as MNHEY and CDR2 as SMNVEV (reference sequence). CDR3 protein: CASSPNGLAGYEQYF. CDR3 in DNA: TGTGCCAGCAGTCCGAATGGACTAGCGGGCTACGAGCAGTACTTC.

The gene calls are TRBV12-3 or TRBV12-4 and TRBJ2-2; D call uncertain. The germline V and J ends were trimmed by 5 bases and 4 bases, with 8 bases remaining between them. This CDR3 contains 13 residues. The CDR3 protein is CASSPRSTGELFF. DNA for the CDR3: TGTGCCAGCAGTCCGCGGAGCACCGGGGAGCTGTTTTTT.

The rearrangement links TRBV6-1 to TRBJ2-7, with D possibly matching TRBD1 (5 bases). Germline V lookup: CDR1 MNHNS, CDR2 SASEGT. CDR3 size: 13 residues. Trimming pared 1 base from V and 3 bases from J, leaving 7 bases between. Written as DNA, the CDR3 is TGTGCCAGCAGTGAAGGCAGGGTCTACGAGCAGTACTTC. The encoded protein is CASSEGRVYEQYF.

The rearrangement joins TRBV7-9 to TRBJ2-1, with D uncertain. The CDR3 spans 8 residues. V dropped 5 bases and J dropped 14 bases, with 4 bases sitting between them. The V gene's germline CDR1 is SEHNR and CDR2 FQNEAQ (reference sequence). CDR3 bases: TGTGCCAGCAGCCCAAAGTTCTTC. Translation gives CASSPKFF.

This rearrangement joins TRBV9 to TRBJ2-1; TRBD1 aligns across 8 bases. Germline CDR1 and CDR2: SGDLS and YYNGEE. The J segment lost 12 bases and the V segment lost 1 base, leaving 15 bases of the junction unmatched. This CDR3 has 16 residues. The DNA for the CDR3 is TGTGCCAGCAGCGTACCCCCCCAGGGGGCGCAGGCCCCGCAGTTCTTC. This gives the protein CASSVPPQGAQAPQFF.

V gene TRBV18 combines with J gene TRBJ1-5, with D tentatively TRBD1 (6 bases). V lost 6 bases to trimming and J lost 5 bases, with 20 bases between them. CDR3 length: 16 amino acids. Germline loops: CDR1 KGHSH, CDR2 LQKENI. The CDR3 loop is CASSLTHGGGDQPQHF. The CDR3 DNA reads TGTGCCAGCTCCCTAACCCATGGGGGCGGCGATCAGCCCCAGCATTTT.

This chain links TRBV19 with TRBJ2-7; 7 bases fit TRBD1. Unmatched junction bases numbered 7, after V lost 4 bases and J lost 4 bases. CDR3 size: 14 residues. CDR1 is LNHDA, CDR2 SQIVND, per germline (reference sequence). The DNA of the CDR3 is TGTGCCAGTAGTAGGGAGACAGGGTGGTACGAGCAGTACTTC. Encoded protein: CASSRETGWYEQYF.

The chain is built from TRBV4-2 and TRBJ1-2; 8 bases are shared with TRBD1. Germline assignment: CDR1 LGHNA and CDR2 YNFKEQ. Trimming took 3 bases from V and 6 from J; bases not matched to a gene: 9. This CDR3 has 15 amino acids. Written as DNA, the CDR3 is TGTGCCAGCAGCCAGGCCGACAGGGGACGGCATGGCTACACCTTC. Translated, it gives CASSQADRGRHGYTF.

The rearrangement uses TRBV21-1 and TRBJ1-4. TRBV21-1 is listed as a pseudogene. CDR3 length: 16 residues. CDR3 sequence (DNA): TGTGCCAGCGACTCCAAAGAGCGGATTAGCTTGATCCAACTGTTTTTT. Its protein is CASDSKERISLIQLFF.

The table lists this clone with a count of one. This chain links TRBV10-3 with TRBJ1-4; 7 nucleotides match TRBD1. J lost 8 bases, V lost 6 bases, and 9 bases had no gene match. This CDR3 has 14 residues. Germline V CDR1 and CDR2: ENHRY, SYGVKD. In DNA form, the CDR3 reads TGTGCCATCAGGGATCGACAGGGTGAAGAAAAACTGTTTTTT. This translates into CAIRDRQGEEKLFF.